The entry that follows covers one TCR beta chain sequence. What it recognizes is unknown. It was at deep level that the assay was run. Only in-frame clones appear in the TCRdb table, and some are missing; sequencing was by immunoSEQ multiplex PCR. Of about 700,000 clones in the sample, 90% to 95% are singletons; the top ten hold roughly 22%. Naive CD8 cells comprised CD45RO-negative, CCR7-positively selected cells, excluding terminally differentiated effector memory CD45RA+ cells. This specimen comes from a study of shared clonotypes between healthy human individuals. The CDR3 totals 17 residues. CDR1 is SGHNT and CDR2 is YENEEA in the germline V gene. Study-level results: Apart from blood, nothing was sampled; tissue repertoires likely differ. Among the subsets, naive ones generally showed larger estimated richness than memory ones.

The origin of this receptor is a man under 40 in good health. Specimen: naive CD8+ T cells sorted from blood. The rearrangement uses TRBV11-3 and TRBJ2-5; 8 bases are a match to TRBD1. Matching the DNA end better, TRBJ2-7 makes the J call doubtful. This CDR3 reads CASSPGTSGTGGYEQYF. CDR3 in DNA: TGTGCCAGCAGCCCAGGTACCTCCGGGACAGGAGGCTACGAGCAGTACTTC.